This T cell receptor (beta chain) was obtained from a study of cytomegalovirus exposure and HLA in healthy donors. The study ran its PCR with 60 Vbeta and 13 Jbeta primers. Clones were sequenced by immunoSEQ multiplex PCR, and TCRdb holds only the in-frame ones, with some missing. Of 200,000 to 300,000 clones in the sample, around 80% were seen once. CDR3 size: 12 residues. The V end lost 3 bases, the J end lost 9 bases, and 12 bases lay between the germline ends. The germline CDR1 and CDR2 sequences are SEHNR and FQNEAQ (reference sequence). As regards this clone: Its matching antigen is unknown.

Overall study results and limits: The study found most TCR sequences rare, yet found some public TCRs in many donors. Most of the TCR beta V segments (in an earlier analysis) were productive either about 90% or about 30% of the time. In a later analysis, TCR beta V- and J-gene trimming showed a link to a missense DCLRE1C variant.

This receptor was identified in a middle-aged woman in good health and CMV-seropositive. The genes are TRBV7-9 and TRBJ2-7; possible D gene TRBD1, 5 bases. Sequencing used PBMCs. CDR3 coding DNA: TGTGCCAGCAGCTTGCCAGGGCTCGGGCAGTACTTC. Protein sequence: CASSLPGLGQYF.